In this sample, the clone carrying this T cell receptor (beta chain) turned up a few times. What it binds is unknown. The sample's time point: persistent/refractory GD, antithyroid drugs over 5 years with positive TRAb. From PBMCs, RNA was extracted and then used to make the TCR library. Graves' disease diagnosis followed American Thyroid Association guidelines. Collection of peripheral blood (approximately 9 milliliters) was done using EDTA tubes. Combining iRepertoire HTBI primers with Arm-PCR of CDR3 regions, the authors built TCR beta libraries. In the original workflow: Among the samples, approximately 60 TRBV and around 13 TRBJ segments were identified. A single record per CDR3 protein comes from TCRdb applying MiXCR to the multiplex PCR reads. The V and J calls come from TCRdb's annotation, not from the publication. Altogether about 460,000 distinct CDR3 sequences are present, around a fifth being singletons, with the ten largest covering roughly 14%.

V lost 6 bases and J 1 base, leaving 10 bases between the germline ends. The CDR3 is made up of 14 amino acids. The record originates from a study of regulatory T cells in long-lasting Graves disease. General study results and limits: Limited samples may have lowered accuracy.

The source is a female donor with Graves disease. The V gene is TRBV12-3 or TRBV12-4, the J gene TRBJ2-1; possible D gene TRBD1, 5 bases. Sequences were derived from peripheral blood mononuclear cells (PBMCs), sampled when the disease was refractory, from a patient treated with antithyroid drugs. As DNA, the CDR3 is TGTGCCAGCAGCAAGACAGCGTCCTACAATGAGCAGTTCTTC. This sequence encodes CASSKTASYNEQFF.